This T cell receptor beta chain is from a study of T cells after yellow fever vaccination. Study-wide findings and caveats: Most clones from primary vaccination resurfaced after the booster (96% CD4, around 90% CD8). Contamination by abundant bulk-population clonotypes could be present in FACS-sorted repertoires. Peaking on day 5 versus 15, the secondary response was faster but weaker.

A remark on this clonotype: Its target is unknown.

UMIs and a universal primer site were added when TCR cDNA was made by 5'RACE template switching. From the 5' RACE reads, TCRdb called clonotypes with MiXCR, one entry per CDR3 protein. The profile shows some 300,000 distinct CDR3 sequences, 7.5% to 9% of them singletons. The CDR3 spans 14 residues. Germline V gene lookup returns CDR1 MGHRA and CDR2 YSYEKL. Trimming took 9 bases from V and 5 from J; bases not matched to a gene: 9. The source material was CD4+ T cells sorted from PBMCs, sampled 5 days after the yellow fever booster vaccination. V is TRBV4-1 and J is TRBJ2-3, with TRBD2 identical over 9 bases. The clonotype originates from a man between 18 and 29 years old who received the YFV17D yellow fever vaccine. CDR3 DNA: TGCGCCAGTGCGCGGGGCGGGGGGGGAGATACGCAGTATTTT. Its translation: CASARGGGGDTQYF.